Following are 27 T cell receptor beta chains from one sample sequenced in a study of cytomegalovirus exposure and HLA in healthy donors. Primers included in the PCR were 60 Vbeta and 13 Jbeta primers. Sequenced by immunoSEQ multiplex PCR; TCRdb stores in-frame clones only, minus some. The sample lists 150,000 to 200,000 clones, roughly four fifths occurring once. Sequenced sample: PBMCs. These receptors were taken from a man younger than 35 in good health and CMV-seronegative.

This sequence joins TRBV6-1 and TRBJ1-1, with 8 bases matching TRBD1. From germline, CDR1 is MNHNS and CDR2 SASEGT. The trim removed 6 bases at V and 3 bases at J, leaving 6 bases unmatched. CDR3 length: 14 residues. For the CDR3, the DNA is TGTGCCAGCAGCGACAGGGGCCCCGACACTGAAGCTTTCTTT. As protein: CASSDRGPDTEAFF.

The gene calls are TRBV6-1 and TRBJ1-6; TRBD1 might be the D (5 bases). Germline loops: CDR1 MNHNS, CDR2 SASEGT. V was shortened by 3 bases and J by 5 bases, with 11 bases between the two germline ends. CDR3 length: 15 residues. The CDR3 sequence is CASSDMGGDNSPLHF. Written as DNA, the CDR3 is TGTGCCAGCAGTGATATGGGGGGGGATAATTCACCCCTCCACTTT.

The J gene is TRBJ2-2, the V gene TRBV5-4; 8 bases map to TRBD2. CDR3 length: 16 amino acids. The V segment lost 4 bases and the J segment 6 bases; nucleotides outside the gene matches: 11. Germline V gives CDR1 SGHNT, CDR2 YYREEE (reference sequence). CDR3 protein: CASSVLGGALPGELFF. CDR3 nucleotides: TGTGCCAGCAGCGTACTCGGGGGGGCCCTTCCCGGGGAGCTGTTTTTT.

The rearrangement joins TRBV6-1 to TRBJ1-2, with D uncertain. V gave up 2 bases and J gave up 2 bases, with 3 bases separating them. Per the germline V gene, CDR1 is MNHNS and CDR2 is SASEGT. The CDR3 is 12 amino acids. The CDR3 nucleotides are TGTGCCAGCAGTGAACGGAACTATGGCTACACCTTC. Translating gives CASSERNYGYTF.

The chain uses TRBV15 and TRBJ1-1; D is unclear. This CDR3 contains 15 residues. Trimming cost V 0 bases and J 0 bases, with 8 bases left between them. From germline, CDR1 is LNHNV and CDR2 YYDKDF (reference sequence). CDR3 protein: CATSRDGVLNTEAFF. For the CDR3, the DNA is TGTGCCACCAGCAGAGACGGAGTATTGAACACTGAAGCTTTCTTT.

Written as DNA, the CDR3 is TGTGCCAGCAGCTTAGTTGTATACGAGCAGTACTTC. It codes for CASSLVVYEQYF. The chain uses TRBV7-9 and TRBJ2-7, with no clear D. V dropped 1 base and J dropped 4 bases, with 5 bases sitting between them. The CDR3 is 12 amino acids. Looked up from germline, CDR1 is SEHNR and CDR2 is FQNEAQ (reference sequence).

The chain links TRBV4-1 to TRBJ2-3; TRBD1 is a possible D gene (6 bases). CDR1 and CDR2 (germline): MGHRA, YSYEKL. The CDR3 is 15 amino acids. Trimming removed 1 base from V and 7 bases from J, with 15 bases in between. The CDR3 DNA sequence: TGCGCCAGCAGCCAAGGCATCACAGGGAGCAATACGCAGTATTTT. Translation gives CASSQGITGSNTQYF.

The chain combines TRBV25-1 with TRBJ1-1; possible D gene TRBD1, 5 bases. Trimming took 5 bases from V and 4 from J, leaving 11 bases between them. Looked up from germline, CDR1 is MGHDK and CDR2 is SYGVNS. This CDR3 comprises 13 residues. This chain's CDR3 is CASSKQGSTEAFF. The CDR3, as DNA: TGTGCCAGCAGTAAGCAGGGCAGCACTGAAGCTTTCTTT.

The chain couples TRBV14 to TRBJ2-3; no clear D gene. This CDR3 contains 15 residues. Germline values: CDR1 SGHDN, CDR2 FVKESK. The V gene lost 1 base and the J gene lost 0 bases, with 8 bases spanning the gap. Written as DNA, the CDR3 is TGTGCCAGCAGCCAAGGTTCATTTAGCACAGATACGCAGTATTTT. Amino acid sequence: CASSQGSFSTDTQYF.

The CDR3 DNA sequence: TGCGCCAGCAGTGATGAGACCCGGGGGAATGAAGCTTTCTTT. As protein: CASSDETRGNEAFF. The chain combines TRBV10-1 with TRBJ1-1, with a tentative D call TRBD1 (5 bases). Germline loops: CDR1 WNHNN, CDR2 SYGVQD (reference sequence). Trimming left V 3 bases short and J 7 bases short, with 15 bases between. CDR3 length: 14 residues.

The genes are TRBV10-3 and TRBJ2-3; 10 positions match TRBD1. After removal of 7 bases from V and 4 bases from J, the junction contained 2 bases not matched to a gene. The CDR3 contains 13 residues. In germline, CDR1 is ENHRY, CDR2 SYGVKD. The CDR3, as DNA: TGTGCCATCATGGGACAGGGGTCAGATACGCAGTATTTT. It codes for CAIMGQGSDTQYF.

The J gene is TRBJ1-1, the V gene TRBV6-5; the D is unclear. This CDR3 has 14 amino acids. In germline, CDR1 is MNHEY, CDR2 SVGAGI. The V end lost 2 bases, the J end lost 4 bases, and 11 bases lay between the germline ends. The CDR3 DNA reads TGTGCCAGCAGTTACAAGTGGAGTGGCACTGAAGCTTTCTTT. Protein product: CASSYKWSGTEAFF.

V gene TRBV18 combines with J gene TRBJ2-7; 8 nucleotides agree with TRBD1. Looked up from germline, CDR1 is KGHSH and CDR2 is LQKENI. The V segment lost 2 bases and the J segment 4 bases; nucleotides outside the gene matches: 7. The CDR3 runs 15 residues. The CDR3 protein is CASSPEGTGLYEQYF. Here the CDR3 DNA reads TGTGCCAGCTCACCAGAGGGGACAGGTCTGTACGAGCAGTACTTC.

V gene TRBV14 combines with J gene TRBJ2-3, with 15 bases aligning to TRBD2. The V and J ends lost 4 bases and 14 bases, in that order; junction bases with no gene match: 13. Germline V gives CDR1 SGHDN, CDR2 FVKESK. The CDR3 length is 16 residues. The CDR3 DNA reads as TGTGCCAGCAGCCTAAGGACTAGCGGGAGGGCCGGTCCCTCGTATTTT. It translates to CASSLRTSGRAGPSYF.

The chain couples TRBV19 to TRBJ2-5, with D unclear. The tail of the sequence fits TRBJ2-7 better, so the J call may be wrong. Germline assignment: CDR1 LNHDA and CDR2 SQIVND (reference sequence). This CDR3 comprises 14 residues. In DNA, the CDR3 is TGTGCCAGTAGTATTTTGGGCATGATGGGCGAGCAGTACTTC. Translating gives CASSILGMMGEQYF.

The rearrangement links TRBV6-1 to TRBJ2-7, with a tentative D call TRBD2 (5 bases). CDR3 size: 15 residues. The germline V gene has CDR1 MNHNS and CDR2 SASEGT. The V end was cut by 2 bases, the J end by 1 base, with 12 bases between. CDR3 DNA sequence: TGTGCCAGCAGTGAACAGCCAGGAGGATCCTACGAGCAGTACTTC. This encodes CASSEQPGGSYEQYF.

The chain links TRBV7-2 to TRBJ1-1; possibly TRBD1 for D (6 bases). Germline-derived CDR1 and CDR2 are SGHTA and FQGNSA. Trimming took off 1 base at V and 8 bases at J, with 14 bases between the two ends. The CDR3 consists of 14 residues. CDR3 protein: CASSLGPSRGEAFF. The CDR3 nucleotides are TGTGCCAGCAGCTTAGGTCCGAGCAGGGGAGAAGCTTTCTTT.

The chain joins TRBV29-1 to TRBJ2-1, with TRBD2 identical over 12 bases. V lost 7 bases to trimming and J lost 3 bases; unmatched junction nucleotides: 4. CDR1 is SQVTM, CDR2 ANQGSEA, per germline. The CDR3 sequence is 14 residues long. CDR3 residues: CSAGLAGLYNEQFF. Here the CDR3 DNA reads TGCAGCGCAGGACTAGCGGGACTCTACAATGAGCAGTTCTTC.

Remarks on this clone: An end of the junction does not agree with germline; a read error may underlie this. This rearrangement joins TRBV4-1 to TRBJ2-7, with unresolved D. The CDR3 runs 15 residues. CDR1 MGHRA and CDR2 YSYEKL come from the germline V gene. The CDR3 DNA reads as TGCACCAGCAGCCAAGATAAGACTCTTACCTACGAGCAGTACTTC. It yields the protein CTSSQDKTLTYEQYF.

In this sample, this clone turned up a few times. CDR3 loop: CASSMADEKLFF. The CDR3 bases are TGTGCCAGTAGTATGGCAGATGAAAAACTGTTTTTT. The chain is built from TRBV19 and TRBJ1-4; D gene uncertain. Germline V lookup: CDR1 LNHDA, CDR2 SQIVND (reference sequence). V was pared by 3 bases and J by 6 bases, with 5 bases between. CDR3 length equals 12 residues.

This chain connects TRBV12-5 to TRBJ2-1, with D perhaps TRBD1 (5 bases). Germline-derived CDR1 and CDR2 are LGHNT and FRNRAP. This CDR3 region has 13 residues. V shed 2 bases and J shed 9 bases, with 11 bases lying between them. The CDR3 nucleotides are TGTGCTAGTGGTTTGAAGGGGATCGGTGAGCAGTTCTTC. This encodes CASGLKGIGEQFF.

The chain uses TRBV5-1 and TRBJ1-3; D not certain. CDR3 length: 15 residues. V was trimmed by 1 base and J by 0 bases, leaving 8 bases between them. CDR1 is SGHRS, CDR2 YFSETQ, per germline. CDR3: CASSLTSHSGNTIYF. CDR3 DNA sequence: TGCGCCAGCAGCTTGACTAGTCACTCTGGAAACACCATATATTTT.

CDR3 in amino acids: CASSLLGLANEQYF. For the CDR3, the DNA is TGTGCCAGCAGTCTTCTGGGACTAGCGAACGAGCAGTACTTC. This chain links TRBV5-4 with TRBJ2-7; TRBD2 matches 10 bases. This CDR3 has 14 amino acids. Germline lookup yields CDR1 SGHNT and CDR2 YYREEE (reference sequence). J gave up 5 bases and V 5 bases, and 7 bases lay outside the gene matches.

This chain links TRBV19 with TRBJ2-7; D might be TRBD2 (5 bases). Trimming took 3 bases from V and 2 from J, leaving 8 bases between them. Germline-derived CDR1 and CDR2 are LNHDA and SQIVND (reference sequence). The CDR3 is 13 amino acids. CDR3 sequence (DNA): TGTGCCAGTAGTATCCCCGGGGCCTACGAGCAGTACTTC. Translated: CASSIPGAYEQYF.

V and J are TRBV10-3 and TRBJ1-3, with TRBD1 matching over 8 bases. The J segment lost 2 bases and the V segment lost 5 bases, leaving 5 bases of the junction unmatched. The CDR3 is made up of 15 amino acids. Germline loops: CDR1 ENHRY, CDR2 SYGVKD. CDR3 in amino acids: CAISTTDRAGNTIYF. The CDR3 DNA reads TGTGCCATCAGTACCACGGACAGGGCTGGAAACACCATATATTTT.

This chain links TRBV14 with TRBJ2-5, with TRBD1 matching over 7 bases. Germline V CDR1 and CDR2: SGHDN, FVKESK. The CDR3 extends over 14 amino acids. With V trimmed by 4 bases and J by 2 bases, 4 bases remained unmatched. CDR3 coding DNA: TGTGCCAGCAGCCTGGACAGGTTTCAAGAGACCCAGTACTTC. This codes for CASSLDRFQETQYF.

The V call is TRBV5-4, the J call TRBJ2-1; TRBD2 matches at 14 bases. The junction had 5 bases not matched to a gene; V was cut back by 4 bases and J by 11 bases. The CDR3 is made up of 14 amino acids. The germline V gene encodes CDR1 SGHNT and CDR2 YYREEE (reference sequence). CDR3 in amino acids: CASSRGLAGAKQFF. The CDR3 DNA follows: TGTGCCAGCAGCCGGGGACTAGCGGGGGCTAAGCAGTTCTTC.